This T cell receptor beta chain was observed in a study of shared clonotypes between healthy human individuals. Trimming cost V 0 bases and J 8 bases, with 10 bases left between them. Per the germline V gene, CDR1 is SGHDN and CDR2 is FVKESK. The CDR3 length is 13 residues. Profiling relied on immunoSEQ multiplex PCR, and the TCRdb table lists in-frame clones only, not all of them. The table shows roughly 2 million clones, with approximately 94% occurring only once. This sequence joins TRBV14 and TRBJ1-2; unclear D gene. Source material: naive CD4+ T cells sorted from blood. Subset given: CD45RA+ positively selected. This TCR derives from a man younger than 35 in good health. CDR3 sequence (DNA): TGTGCCAGCAGCCAAGATCGAGGGCGAGGCTACACCTTC. Translating it yields CASSQDRGRGYTF.